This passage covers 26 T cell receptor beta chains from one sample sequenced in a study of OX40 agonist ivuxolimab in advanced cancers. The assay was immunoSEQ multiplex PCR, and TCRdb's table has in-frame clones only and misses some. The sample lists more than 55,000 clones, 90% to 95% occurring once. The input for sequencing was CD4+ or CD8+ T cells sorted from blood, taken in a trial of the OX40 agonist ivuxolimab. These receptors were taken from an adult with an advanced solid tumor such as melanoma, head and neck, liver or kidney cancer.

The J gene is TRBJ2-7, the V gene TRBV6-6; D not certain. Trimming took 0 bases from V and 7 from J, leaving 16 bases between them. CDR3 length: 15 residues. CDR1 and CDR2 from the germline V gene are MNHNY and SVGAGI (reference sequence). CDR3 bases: TGTGCCAGCAGTTACTCGGGCAGCAACCTTTTAGAGCAGTACTTC. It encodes CASSYSGSNLLEQYF.

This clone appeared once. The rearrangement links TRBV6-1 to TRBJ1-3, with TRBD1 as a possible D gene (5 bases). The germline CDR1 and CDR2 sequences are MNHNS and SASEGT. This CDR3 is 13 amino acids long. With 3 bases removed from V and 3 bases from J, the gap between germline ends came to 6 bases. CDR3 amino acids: CASSEGDGNTIYF. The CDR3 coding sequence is TGTGCCAGCAGTGAGGGGGATGGAAACACCATATATTTT.

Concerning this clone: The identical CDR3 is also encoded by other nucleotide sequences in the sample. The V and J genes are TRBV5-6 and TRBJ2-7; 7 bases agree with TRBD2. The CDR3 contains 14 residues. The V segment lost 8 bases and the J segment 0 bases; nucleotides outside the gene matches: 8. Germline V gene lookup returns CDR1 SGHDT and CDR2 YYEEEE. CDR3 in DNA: TGTGCCAGTGCTCTCGGGGGGAGCTCCTACGAGCAGTACTTC. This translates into CASALGGSSYEQYF.

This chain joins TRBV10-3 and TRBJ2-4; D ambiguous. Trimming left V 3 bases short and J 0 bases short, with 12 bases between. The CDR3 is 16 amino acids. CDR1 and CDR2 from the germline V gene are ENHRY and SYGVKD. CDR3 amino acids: CAISDRSYLAKNIQYF. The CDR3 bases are TGTGCCATCAGTGACCGATCATACCTAGCCAAAAACATTCAGTACTTC.

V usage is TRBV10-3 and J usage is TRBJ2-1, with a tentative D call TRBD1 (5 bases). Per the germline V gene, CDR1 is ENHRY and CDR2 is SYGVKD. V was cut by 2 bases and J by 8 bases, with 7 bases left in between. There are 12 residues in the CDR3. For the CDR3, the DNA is TGTGCCATCAGTGAGGTGGGGCATGAGCAGTTCTTC. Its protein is CAISEVGHEQFF.

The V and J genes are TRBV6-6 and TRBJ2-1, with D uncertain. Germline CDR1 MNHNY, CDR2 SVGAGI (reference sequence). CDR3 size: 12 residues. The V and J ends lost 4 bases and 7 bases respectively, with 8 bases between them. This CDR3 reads CASSLGANEQFF. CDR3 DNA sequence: TGTGCCAGCAGTTTGGGTGCGAATGAGCAGTTCTTC.

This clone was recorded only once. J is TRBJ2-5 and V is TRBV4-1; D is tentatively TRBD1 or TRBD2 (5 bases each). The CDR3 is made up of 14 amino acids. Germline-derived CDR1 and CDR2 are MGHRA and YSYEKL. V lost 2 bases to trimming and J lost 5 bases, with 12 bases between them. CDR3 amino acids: CASSQTGRGETQYF. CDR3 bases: TGCGCCAGCAGCCAAACGGGACGAGGGGAGACCCAGTACTTC.

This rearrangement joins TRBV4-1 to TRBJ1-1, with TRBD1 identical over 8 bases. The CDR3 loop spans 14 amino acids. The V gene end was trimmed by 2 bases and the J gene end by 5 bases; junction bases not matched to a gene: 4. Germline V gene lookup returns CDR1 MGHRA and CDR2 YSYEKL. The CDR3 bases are TGCGCCAGCAGCCAAATCACAGGGGGAACTGAAGCTTTCTTT. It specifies CASSQITGGTEAFF.

CDR3 in DNA: TGTGCCAGCAGCAACGGGGGTTCGGGGAGCTCCTACAATGAGCAGTTCTTC. It codes for CASSNGGSGSSYNEQFF. J is TRBJ2-1 and V is TRBV9, with D perhaps TRBD2 (6 bases). In germline, CDR1 is SGDLS, CDR2 YYNGEE. V was shortened by 4 bases and J by 0 bases, with 17 bases between the two germline ends. The CDR3 loop spans 17 amino acids.

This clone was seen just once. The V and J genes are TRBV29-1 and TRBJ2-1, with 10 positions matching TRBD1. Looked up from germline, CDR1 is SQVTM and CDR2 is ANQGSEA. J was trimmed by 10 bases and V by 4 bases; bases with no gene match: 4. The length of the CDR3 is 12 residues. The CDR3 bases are TGCAGCGTTGGACAGGGGGCGAGGGAGCAGTTCTTC. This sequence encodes CSVGQGAREQFF.

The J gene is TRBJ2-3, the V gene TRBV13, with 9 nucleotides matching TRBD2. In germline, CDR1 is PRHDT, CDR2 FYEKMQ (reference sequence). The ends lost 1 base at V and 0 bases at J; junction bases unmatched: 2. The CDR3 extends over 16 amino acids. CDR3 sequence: CASSLEAGGSTDTQYF. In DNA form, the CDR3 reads TGTGCCAGCAGCTTAGAGGCGGGAGGGAGCACAGATACGCAGTATTTT. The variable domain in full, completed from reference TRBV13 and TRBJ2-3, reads AAGVIQSPRHLIKEKRETATLKCYPIPRHDTVYWYQQGPGQDPQFLISFYEKMQSDKGSIPDRFSAQQFSDYHSELNMSSLELGDSALYFCASSLEAGGSTDTQYFGPGTRLTVL.

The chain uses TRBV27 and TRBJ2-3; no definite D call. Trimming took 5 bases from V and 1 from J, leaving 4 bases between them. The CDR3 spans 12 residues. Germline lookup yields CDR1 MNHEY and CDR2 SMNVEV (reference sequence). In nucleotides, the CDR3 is TGTGCCAGCAGTGACGGCACAGATACGCAGTATTTT. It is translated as CASSDGTDTQYF.

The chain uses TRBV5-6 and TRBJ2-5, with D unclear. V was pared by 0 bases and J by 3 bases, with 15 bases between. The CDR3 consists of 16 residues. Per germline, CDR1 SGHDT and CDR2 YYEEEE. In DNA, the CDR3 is TGTGCCAGCAGCTTGGGGGCCATCAGCCGAAAAGAGACCCAGTACTTC. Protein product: CASSLGAISRKETQYF.

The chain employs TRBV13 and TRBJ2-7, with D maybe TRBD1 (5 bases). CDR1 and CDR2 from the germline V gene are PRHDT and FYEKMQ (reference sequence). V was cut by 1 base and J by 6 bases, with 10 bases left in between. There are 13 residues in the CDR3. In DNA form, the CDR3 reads TGTGCCAGCAGCTTAGAGGGGCTCCTCGAGCAGTACTTC. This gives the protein CASSLEGLLEQYF.

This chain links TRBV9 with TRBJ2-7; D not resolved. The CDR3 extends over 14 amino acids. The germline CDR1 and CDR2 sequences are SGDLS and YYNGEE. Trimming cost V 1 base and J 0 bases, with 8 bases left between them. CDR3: CASSVTRSSYEQYF. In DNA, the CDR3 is TGTGCCAGCAGCGTAACCCGGAGCTCCTACGAGCAGTACTTC.

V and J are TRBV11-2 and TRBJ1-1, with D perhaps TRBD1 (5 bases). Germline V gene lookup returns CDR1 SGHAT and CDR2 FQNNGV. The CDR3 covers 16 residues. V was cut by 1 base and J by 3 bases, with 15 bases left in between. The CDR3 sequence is CASSLGWGLADTEAFF. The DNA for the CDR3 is TGTGCCAGCAGCTTAGGGTGGGGCCTTGCGGACACTGAAGCTTTCTTT.

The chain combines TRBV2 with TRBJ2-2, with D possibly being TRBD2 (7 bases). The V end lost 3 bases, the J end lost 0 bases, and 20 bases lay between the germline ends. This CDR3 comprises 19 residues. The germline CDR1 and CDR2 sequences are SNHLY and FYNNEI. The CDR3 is CASSEGGRTRGSNTGELFF. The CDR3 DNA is TGTGCCAGCAGTGAGGGGGGGCGAACGCGGGGCTCGAACACCGGGGAGCTGTTTTTT. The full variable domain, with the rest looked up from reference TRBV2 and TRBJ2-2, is EPEVTQTPSHQVTQMGQEVILRCVPISNHLYFYWYRQILGQKVEFLVSFYNNEISEKSEIFDDQFSVERPDGSNFTLKIRSTKLEDSAMYFCASSEGGRTRGSNTGELFFGEGSRLTVL.

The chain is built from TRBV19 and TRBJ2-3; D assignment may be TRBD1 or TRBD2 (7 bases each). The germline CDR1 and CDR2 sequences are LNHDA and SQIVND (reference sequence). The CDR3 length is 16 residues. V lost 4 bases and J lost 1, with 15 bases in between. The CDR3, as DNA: TGTGCCAGTAGTACCCTTCAGGGGGGGCGCACAGATACGCAGTATTTT. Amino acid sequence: CASSTLQGGRTDTQYF. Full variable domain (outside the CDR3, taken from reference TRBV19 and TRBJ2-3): DGGITQSPKYLFRKEGQNVTLSCEQNLNHDAMYWYRQDPGQGLRLIYYSQIVNDFQKGDIAEGYSVSREKKESFPLTVTSAQKNPTAFYLCASSTLQGGRTDTQYFGPGTRLTVL.

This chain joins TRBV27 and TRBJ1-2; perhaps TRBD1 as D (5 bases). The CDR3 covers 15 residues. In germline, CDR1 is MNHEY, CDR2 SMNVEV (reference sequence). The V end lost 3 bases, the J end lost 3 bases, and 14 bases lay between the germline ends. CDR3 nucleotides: TGTGCCAGCAGTTTCGTGGGGGGTCAGGACTATGGCTACACCTTC. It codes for CASSFVGGQDYGYTF.

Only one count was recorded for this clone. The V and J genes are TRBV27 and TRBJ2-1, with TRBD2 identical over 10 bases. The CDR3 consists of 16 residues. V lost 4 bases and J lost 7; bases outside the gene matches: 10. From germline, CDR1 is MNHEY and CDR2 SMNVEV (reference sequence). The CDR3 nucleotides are TGTGCCAGCAGTTCCTGGCTAGCGGGAGTAGCTAATGAGCAGTTCTTC. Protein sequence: CASSSWLAGVANEQFF.

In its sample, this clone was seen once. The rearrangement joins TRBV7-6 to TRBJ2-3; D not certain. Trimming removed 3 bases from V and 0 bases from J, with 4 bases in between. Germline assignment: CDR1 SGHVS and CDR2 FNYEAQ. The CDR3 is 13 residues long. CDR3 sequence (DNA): TGTGCCAGCAGCTTTTCAAGCACAGATACGCAGTATTTT. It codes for CASSFSSTDTQYF.

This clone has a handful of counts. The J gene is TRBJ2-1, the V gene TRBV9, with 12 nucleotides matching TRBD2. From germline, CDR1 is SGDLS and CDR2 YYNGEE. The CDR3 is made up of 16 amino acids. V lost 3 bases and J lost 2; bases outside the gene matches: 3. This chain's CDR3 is CASSGLAGGPYNEQFF. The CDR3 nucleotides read TGTGCCAGCAGCGGCCTAGCGGGGGGGCCCTACAATGAGCAGTTCTTC.

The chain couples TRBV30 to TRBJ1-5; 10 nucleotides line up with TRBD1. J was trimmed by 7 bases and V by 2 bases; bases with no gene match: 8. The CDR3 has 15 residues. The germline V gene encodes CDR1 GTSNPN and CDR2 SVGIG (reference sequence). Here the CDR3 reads CAWSKGTGEGQPQHF. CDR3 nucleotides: TGTGCCTGGAGTAAGGGGACAGGGGAGGGCCAGCCCCAGCATTTT.

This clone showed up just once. The CDR3 sequence: CASSSGTGIYGYTF. CDR3 bases: TGTGCCAGCAGCTCCGGGACAGGGATCTATGGCTACACCTTC. V gene TRBV11-1 combines with J gene TRBJ1-2; 9 bases align to TRBD1. V gave up 4 bases and J gave up 4 bases; unmatched junction bases: 4. Germline CDR1 and CDR2: SGHAT and FQDESV (reference sequence). The CDR3 extends over 14 amino acids.

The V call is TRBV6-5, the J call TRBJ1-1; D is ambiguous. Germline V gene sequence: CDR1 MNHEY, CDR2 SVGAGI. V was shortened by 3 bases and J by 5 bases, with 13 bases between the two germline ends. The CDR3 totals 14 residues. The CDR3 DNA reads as TGTGCCAGCAGTTATCCGGACGGGGAAACTGAAGCTTTCTTT. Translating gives CASSYPDGETEAFF.

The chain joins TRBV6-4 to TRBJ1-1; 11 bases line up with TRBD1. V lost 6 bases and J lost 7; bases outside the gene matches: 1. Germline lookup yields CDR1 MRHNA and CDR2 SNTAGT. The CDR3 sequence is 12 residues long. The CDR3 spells CASSGTGGEAFF. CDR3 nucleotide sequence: TGTGCCAGCAGCGGGACAGGGGGTGAAGCTTTCTTT.